The T cell receptor (beta chain) described here comes from a study of beta chain features in type 1 diabetes (dated by TCRdb to 2016 to 2019). Turning to the overall study: Patients and healthy donors did not differ in mean age, gender distribution, total cell number or subset yield. A total of around 100 million sorted cells were examined across all samples, and RNA yield correlated strongly with the number of cells per subset. In the study, TCRB repertoires of sorted circulating CD4+ T cell subsets from recently diagnosed type 1 diabetes patients were compared with those of matched healthy donors. Naive and central memory subsets were obtained from all 30 or so donors, but regulatory and stem cell-like memory subsets were isolated from only 8 patients and roughly eight healthy donors.

Only one count was recorded for this clone. Its target antigen remains unknown. No much larger clone exists at a distance of one base, and base qualities are not known. The entire isolated RNA was reverse transcribed using the High Capacity cDNA Reverse Transcription Kit, and thus expressed TCRB transcripts were sequenced. Deep immunoSEQ sequencing was performed on naive, central memory and regulatory T cell samples, with an average of around 3.4 million total reads per sample. Sorted cells were lysed in RLT buffer and RNA was extracted with DNase-treated RNeasy Micro or Mini kits, depending on cell number. Each cell subset was processed on its own to prevent cross-contamination, while patient and healthy donor samples were processed together. The immunoSEQ multiplex PCR was used to amplify TCRB sequences from cDNA, yielding 87-bp fragments that span the CDR3 region. The amplicons were sequenced using the Illumina HiSeq platform. Processing in the source paper ran as follows. PCR bias was computationally corrected using synthetic template baselines, reads within Hamming distance 2 were collapsed, and singletons that could not be merged were discarded. Reads were aligned to IMGT to assign V, D and J genes, CDR3 length, and insertions or deletions at six rearrangement sites. Within each subset, clonotype counts were normalized to sorted cell number, and only after that were true diversity and Gini coefficients computed with the tcR R package. The overlap coefficient, calculated on TCRB nucleotide sequences, was used to quantify repertoire sharing. The source is immuneACCESS, and TCRdb retained only in-frame sequences with V and J called. Part of the clones is not carried over; for the studies checked, unresolved V genes explain less than half of this, and the remainder is unexplained. The V and J calls and clone size were taken over from that table, and D and trimming were inferred from the DNA. A total of more than 60,000 clones appear in this sample, approximately 62% of them only once. The ten largest clones take up roughly 2% of the sample.

What the authors observed across the whole study: The naive, central memory and regulatory TCRB repertoires appeared to resemble one another more closely among patients than among healthy donors. PCR might favor shorter templates, but patient and control samples were amplified and corrected together, so any skew would affect both groups equally. HLA sub-analyses involved small numbers of individuals, so any influence of HLA type on TCRB rearrangement remained unresolved. Sequencing cDNA rather than genomic DNA could over-represent highly expressing activated cells, although activation and CD3 levels did not differ between groups. In all four CD4+ subsets, TCRB CDR3 length was moderately but significantly shorter in type 1 diabetes patients. At VDJ recombination sites, type 1 diabetes patients had fewer insertions and more deleted nucleotides, which implies abnormalities in thymic rearrangement.

Compared with germline, V lacks 0 bases and J lacks 8 bases; bases without a gene match: 9. The germline V gene gives CDR1 as SGHRS and CDR2 as YFSETQ. Inclusive of the bounding cysteine and phenylalanine, the CDR3 is 15 residues long. Only the CDR3 portion is preserved as DNA: 45 bases, with reading frame beginning at the first base. A single peripheral blood draw of around 120 mL on average was collected from each donor into heparinised tubes. Naive, central memory, regulatory and stem cell-like memory CD4+ T cells were sorted on a BD FACSAria II using a panel including CD45RO, CCR7, CD25, CD127, CD95 and CD27. Every sorted population had a purity above 98%. PBMCs were isolated right away by Lymphoprep density gradient centrifugation and were stained directly, without culture. So that batch effects would be minimized, each experiment stained and sorted samples in pairs, pairing one healthy donor with one patient.

The specimen sequenced was Tregs from blood. The cell subset or site label on this specimen signifies: regulatory CD4+ T cells. The V and J segments used are TRBV5-1 and TRBJ2-5, with 8 bases in between that match TRBD2. The receptor's source is a woman in her late teens or twenties in good health. CDR3 reads: CASSLELAEKGTQYF. Read as DNA, the sequence is TGCGCCAGCAGCTTGGAACTAGCGGAAAAGGGAACCCAGTACTTC.